These 14 T cell receptor beta chains were sequenced from one sample in a study of T-cell reconstitution after alpha-beta-depleted transplantation in children. Construction of the TCRbeta library involved unique molecular identifiers. Each CDR3 protein gets one entry after TCRdb re-called the PCR reads with MiXCR. The sample carries hundreds of thousands of distinct CDR3 sequences, roughly 15% recorded once. This material consisted of PBMCs from the stem cell graft donor, taken from the stem cell graft. Every receptor here comes from a human donor who donated a stem cell graft to a child with acute myeloid leukemia.

This clonotype was counted only a few times. The chain carries TRBV12-3 or TRBV12-4 and TRBJ1-2; D not certain. V gave up 4 bases and J gave up 5 bases, with 14 bases separating them. The CDR3 length is 14 residues. This CDR3 is CASSSAKGRYGYTF. DNA of the CDR3: TGTGCCAGCAGTTCTGCCAAGGGCCGATATGGCTACACCTTC.

This clonotype was recorded many times. J is TRBJ1-1 and V is TRBV7-9; D is possibly TRBD1 (6 bases). Germline V gene data show CDR1 as SEHNR and CDR2 as FQNEAQ (reference sequence). This CDR3 is built from 12 residues. V lost 3 bases to trimming and J lost 12 bases, with 14 bases between them. CDR3 amino acids: CASSFVVRGTFF. CDR3 sequence (DNA): TGTGCCAGCAGCTTTGTGGTCAGGGGAACTTTCTTT.

In this sample, this clonotype turned up many times. This chain joins TRBV20-1 and TRBJ2-7, with D possibly matching TRBD1 (5 bases). Per the germline V gene, CDR1 is DFQATT and CDR2 is SNEGSKA (reference sequence). This CDR3 comprises 15 residues. V lost 0 bases and J 2 bases, leaving 14 bases between the germline ends. The CDR3 DNA reads TGCAGTGCTAGAGATAGAATAGCAGGGACCTACGAGCAGTACTTC. Its translation: CSARDRIAGTYEQYF.

This clonotype was counted a few times. The chain couples TRBV9 to TRBJ2-1, with 10 bases that match TRBD1. CDR1 is SGDLS, CDR2 YYNGEE, per germline. This CDR3 is built from 15 residues. After removal of 2 bases from V and 6 bases from J, the junction contained 5 bases not matched to a gene. The CDR3 DNA follows: TGTGCCAGCAGCGTGCGGGGGACAGGGGTCAATGAGCAGTTCTTC. Translating it yields CASSVRGTGVNEQFF.

A few counts support this clonotype. V usage is TRBV6-2 or TRBV6-3 and J usage is TRBJ1-5; no firm D call. This CDR3 comprises 15 residues. Germline values: CDR1 MNHEY, CDR2 SVGEGT. Trimming shortened V by 6 bases and J by 0 bases, and 12 bases separated the two germline ends. The CDR3 sequence: CASSRTENSNQPQHF. CDR3 DNA sequence: TGTGCCAGCAGCCGGACCGAGAATAGCAATCAGCCCCAGCATTTT.

This clonotype occurred many times. The genes are TRBV6-6 and TRBJ1-6; D is ambiguous. The CDR3 consists of 13 residues. Trimming took off 5 bases at V and 6 bases at J, with 8 bases between the two ends. Germline lookup yields CDR1 MNHNY and CDR2 SVGAGI (reference sequence). In DNA, the CDR3 is TGTGCCAGCAGTCCCCAGGCTAATTCACCCCTCCACTTT. Protein product: CASSPQANSPLHF.

This clonotype showed up just a few times. The V gene is TRBV20-1, the J gene TRBJ2-3; unclear D gene. V was cut by 6 bases and J by 0 bases, with 10 bases left in between. Germline-derived CDR1 and CDR2 are DFQATT and SNEGSKA (reference sequence). The CDR3 length is 13 residues. The CDR3 here is CSAPTWSTDTQYF. The CDR3 DNA reads TGCAGTGCCCCGACCTGGAGCACAGATACGCAGTATTTT.

Ten or more counts support this clonotype. This chain joins TRBV12-3 or TRBV12-4 and TRBJ2-7; unclear D gene. The V gene lost 3 bases and the J gene lost 3 bases, with 9 bases spanning the gap. The CDR3 is 13 residues long. CDR3 amino acids: CASSFSSDYEQYV. CDR3 nucleotide sequence: TGTGCCAGCAGTTTTTCCAGTGACTACGAGCAGTACGTC.

This chain connects TRBV5-1 to TRBJ2-1, with 11 bases identical to TRBD2. Trimming removed 0 bases from V and 4 bases from J; junction bases left unmatched: 9. This CDR3 comprises 18 residues. CDR1 and CDR2 from the germline V gene are SGHRS and YFSETQ. The DNA for the CDR3 is TGCGCCAGCAGCTTGGTCTTGCCTAGCGGGGGGCAATACAATGAGCAGTTCTTC. Translating gives CASSLVLPSGGQYNEQFF.

This clonotype came up a few times. The rearrangement uses TRBV15 and TRBJ2-7, with TRBD2 matching over 12 bases. The CDR3 runs 15 residues. J was trimmed by 5 bases and V by 5 bases; bases with no gene match: 7. The germline gives CDR1 LNHNV, CDR2 YYDKDF (reference sequence). CDR3 bases: TGTGCCACCAGCTTCCGGACTAGCGGGGAGGACGAGCAGTACTTC. Its protein product is CATSFRTSGEDEQYF.

CDR3 sequence: CASSYSRGVETEAFF. The CDR3 region has the DNA TGTGCCAGCAGTTACTCGAGGGGGGTAGAGACTGAAGCTTTCTTT. J is TRBJ1-1 and V is TRBV6-2 or TRBV6-3; maybe TRBD1 (6 bases). The length of the CDR3 is 15 residues. Germline CDR1 reads MNHEY; CDR2 reads SVGEGT. The V gene lost 0 bases and the J gene lost 5 bases, with 13 bases spanning the gap.

The gene calls are TRBV30 and TRBJ1-2; 7 bases align to TRBD1. Germline CDR1 is GTSNPN and CDR2 is SVGIG (reference sequence). Losses at the gene ends were 5 bases for V and 5 bases for J; bases not matched to a gene: 5. The CDR3 spans 12 residues. The CDR3 coding sequence is TGTGCCTGGGCCGGGACAGTTTATGGCTACACCTTC. Translating gives CAWAGTVYGYTF. Full variable domain (missing parts from reference TRBV30 and TRBJ1-2): SQTIHQWPATLVQPVGSPLSLECTVEGTSNPNLYWYRQAAGRGLQLLFYSVGIGQISSEVPQNLSASRPQDRQFILSSKKLLLSDSGFYLCAWAGTVYGYTFGSGTRLTVV.

In this sample, this clonotype turned up many times. This chain links TRBV20-1 with TRBJ1-2; weak D call: TRBD1 (5 bases). Germline-derived CDR1 and CDR2 are DFQATT and SNEGSKA (reference sequence). The CDR3 spans 14 residues. Trimming removed 2 bases from V and 7 bases from J, with 17 bases in between. CDR3 loop: CSARPPGQAAGYTF. DNA for the CDR3: TGCAGTGCTAGACCCCCAGGACAAGCGGCTGGCTACACCTTC.

This clonotype appeared a few times. This chain links TRBV20-1 with TRBJ2-7, with 7 nucleotides matching TRBD1. Germline V gene lookup returns CDR1 DFQATT and CDR2 SNEGSKA (reference sequence). The CDR3 consists of 14 residues. V dropped 5 bases and J dropped 1; count of bases not matched to a gene: 8. The CDR3: CSARDRDRSYEQYF. The CDR3 coding sequence is TGCAGTGCTCGCGACCGGGACAGATCCTACGAGCAGTACTTC.